This T cell receptor (beta chain) was identified during a study of identical twins. TCRdb reprocessed the 5' RACE reads via MiXCR and lists one record per CDR3 protein. In the table there are 1.5 million or so distinct CDR3 sequences, less than 35% of which are singletons. Points on this clonotype: Its matching antigen is unknown.

This CDR3 has 13 residues. Trimming cost V 6 bases and J 7 bases, with 16 bases left between them. Germline CDR1 SGHTA, CDR2 FQGNSA. Findings and caveats of the study: Shared out-of-frame alpha sequences (those common to twins) showed excess low generation probability.

The clonotype was recovered from a newborn girl in good health. Input material: cord blood. The chain joins TRBV7-2 to TRBJ2-7, with D maybe TRBD1 (6 bases). The CDR3 nucleotides read TGTGCCAGCAGTTTCCGACAGGTCAATGAGCAGTACTTC. Protein sequence: CASSFRQVNEQYF. Full variable domain (rest looked up from reference TRBV7-2 and TRBJ2-7): GAGVSQSPSNKVTEKGKDVELRCDPISGHTALYWYRQSLGQGLEFLIYFQGNSAPDKSGLPSDRFSAERTGGSVSTLTIQRTQQEDSAVYLCASSFRQVNEQYFGPGTRLTVT.